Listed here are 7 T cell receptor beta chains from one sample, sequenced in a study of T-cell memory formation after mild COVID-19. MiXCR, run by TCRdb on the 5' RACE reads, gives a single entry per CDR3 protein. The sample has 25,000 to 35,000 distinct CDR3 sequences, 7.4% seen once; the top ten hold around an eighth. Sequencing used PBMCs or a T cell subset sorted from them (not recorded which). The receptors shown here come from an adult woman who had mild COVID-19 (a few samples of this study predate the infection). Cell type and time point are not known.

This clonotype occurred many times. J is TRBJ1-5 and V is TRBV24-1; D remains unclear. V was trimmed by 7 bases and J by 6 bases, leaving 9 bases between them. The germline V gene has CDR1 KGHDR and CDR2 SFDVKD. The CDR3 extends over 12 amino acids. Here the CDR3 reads CATSKAGQPQHF. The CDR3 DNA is TGTGCCACCAGCAAGGCGGGTCAGCCCCAGCATTTT.

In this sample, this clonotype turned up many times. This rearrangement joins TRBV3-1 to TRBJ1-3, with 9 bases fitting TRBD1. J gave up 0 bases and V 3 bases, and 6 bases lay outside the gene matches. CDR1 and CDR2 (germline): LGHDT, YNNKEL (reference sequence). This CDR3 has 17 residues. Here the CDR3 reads CASSHSGTGLSGNTIYF. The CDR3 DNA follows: TGTGCCAGCAGCCATTCCGGGACAGGGCTCTCTGGAAACACCATATATTTT.

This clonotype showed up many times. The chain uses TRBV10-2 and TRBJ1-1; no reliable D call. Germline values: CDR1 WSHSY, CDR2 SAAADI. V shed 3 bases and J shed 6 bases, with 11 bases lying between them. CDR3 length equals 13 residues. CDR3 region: CASSEVSRAEAFF. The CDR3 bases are TGCGCCAGCAGTGAAGTCAGTAGGGCTGAAGCTTTCTTT.

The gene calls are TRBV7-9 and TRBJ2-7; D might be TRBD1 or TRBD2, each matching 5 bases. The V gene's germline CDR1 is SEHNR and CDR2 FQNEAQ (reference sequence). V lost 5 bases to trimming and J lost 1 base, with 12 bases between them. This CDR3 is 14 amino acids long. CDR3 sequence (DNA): TGTGCCAGCAGCGCCCGGGGACGGTCCTACGAGCAGTACTTC. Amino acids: CASSARGRSYEQYF.

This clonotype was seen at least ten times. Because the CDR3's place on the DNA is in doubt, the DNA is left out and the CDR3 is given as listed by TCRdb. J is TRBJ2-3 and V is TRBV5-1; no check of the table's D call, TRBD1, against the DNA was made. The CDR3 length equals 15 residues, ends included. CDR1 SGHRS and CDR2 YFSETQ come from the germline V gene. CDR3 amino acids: CASILGGTRTDTQYF.

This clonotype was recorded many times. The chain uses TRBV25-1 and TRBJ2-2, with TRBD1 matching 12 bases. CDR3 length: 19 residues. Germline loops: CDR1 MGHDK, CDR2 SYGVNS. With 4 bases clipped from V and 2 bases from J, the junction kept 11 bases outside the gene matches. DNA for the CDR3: TGTGCCAGCAGTGGACCTTTGGGACAGGGGGCCATAAACACCGGGGAGCTGTTTTTT. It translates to CASSGPLGQGAINTGELFF. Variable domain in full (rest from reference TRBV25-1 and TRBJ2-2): EADIYQTPRYLVIGTGKKITLECSQTMGHDKMYWYQQDPGMELHLIHYSYGVNSTEKGDLSSESTVSRIRTEHFPLTLESARPSHTSQYLCASSGPLGQGAINTGELFFGEGSRLTVL.

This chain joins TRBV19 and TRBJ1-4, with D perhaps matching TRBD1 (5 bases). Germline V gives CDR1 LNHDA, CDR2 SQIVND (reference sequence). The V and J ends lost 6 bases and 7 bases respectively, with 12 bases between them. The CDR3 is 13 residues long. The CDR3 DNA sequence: TGTGCCAGTAGCCAGGGAATCATTGAAAAACTGTTTTTT. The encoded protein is CASSQGIIEKLFF.